A selection of T cell receptor beta chains follows, all from one sample in a study of response to subunit inactivated influenza vaccine. TCRdb ran MiXCR on the RT-PCR reads and lists one entry per CDR3 protein. The sample lists hundreds of thousands of distinct CDR3 sequences; about 14% were seen once. The sample here was PBMCs from blood, taken roughly 2 weeks before vaccination. The receptor set was obtained from a man in his fifties who received an inactivated influenza vaccine. Both conserved end residues are part of each CDR3. D genes are given only for firm matches. Part of the rows lack a size; the others show once, few, many or a class for expanded clones.

j_call,cdr3_length,v_call,d_call,clone_size,cdr3_nt,cdr3_aa
TRBJ1-1,13,TRBV6-1,.,few,TGTGCCAGCGAGCTGGACAGGAACACTGAAGCTTTCTTT,CASELDRNTEAFF
TRBJ2-1,15,TRBV4-3,TRBD2,few,TGCGCCAGCAGCCTCACTAGCGGGAGGGCCAATGAGCAGTTCTTC,CASSLTSGRANEQFF
TRBJ1-1,18,TRBV5-1,TRBD1,few,TGCGCCAGCAGCTTGGGTACGGGACAGGGGATGGGGAACACTGAAGCTTTCTTT,CASSLGTGQGMGNTEAFF
TRBJ1-1,14,TRBV29-1,TRBD1,few,TGCAGCGTTGAAGTCGGGACAGTGAACACTGAAGCTTTCTTT,CSVEVGTVNTEAFF
TRBJ2-3,14,TRBV10-3,TRBD2,many,TGTGCCATCAGGAAGCGGGAGTTTTCAGATACGCAGTATTTT,CAIRKREFSDTQYF
TRBJ2-5,12,TRBV12-3/TRBV12-4,.,few,TGTGCCAGCAGGGGGGCCGAAGAGACCCAGTACTTC,CASRGAEETQYF
TRBJ2-7,11,TRBV20-1,.,.,TGCAGTGCTGGGGGAGCCTACGAGCAGTACTTC,CSAGGAYEQYF
TRBJ2-7,16,TRBV10-3,.,few,TGTGCCATCAGTGAGTCGGGCGCCGGGAGCTCCTACGAGCAGTACTTC,CAISESGAGSSYEQYF
TRBJ1-6,14,TRBV4-3,.,few,TGCGCCAGCAGCCAACCAGGCGGCAATTCACCCCTCCACTTT,CASSQPGGNSPLHF
TRBJ2-5,12,TRBV20-1,.,.,TGCAGTGCTACGAAGGGCACAGAGACCCAGTACTTC,CSATKGTETQYF
TRBJ2-2,15,TRBV5-1,TRBD1,.,TGCGCCAGCAGCTTAACCGGGACAGAGTCCTGGGAGCTGTTTTTT,CASSLTGTESWELFF
TRBJ1-6,13,TRBV12-3/TRBV12-4,.,few,TGTGCCAGCAGGACGGGTTTTAATTCACCCCTCCACTTT,CASRTGFNSPLHF
TRBJ2-7,15,TRBV5-1,.,few,TGCGCCAGCAGCTTTTCGACAGCGCTCTCCTACGAGCAGTACTTC,CASSFSTALSYEQYF
TRBJ1-4,17,TRBV14,TRBD1,.,TGTGCCAGCAGCCAAGAATCTGGGACAGGGGCTAATGAAAAACTGTTTTTT,CASSQESGTGANEKLFF
TRBJ1-1,14,TRBV18,.,.,TGTGCCAGCTCACCGAAGACGGGTTTCGCTGAAGCTTTCTTT,CASSPKTGFAEAFF
TRBJ2-7,15,TRBV20-1,TRBD2,.,TGCAGTGCTAGAATCATAGCGGGGGTAATCTACGAGCAGTACTTC,CSARIIAGVIYEQYF
TRBJ2-7,15,TRBV6-2/TRBV6-3,TRBD2,few,TGTGCCAGCAGTTACAGCGGGGACTCCTCCTACGAGCAGTACTTC,CASSYSGDSSYEQYF
TRBJ2-7,12,TRBV7-2,.,few,TGTGCCAGCAGCGAACAACTACGGGAGCAGTACTTC,CASSEQLREQYF
TRBJ2-1,13,TRBV10-3,TRBD1,many,TGTGCCGCTCGGGACAGGGGCTACAATGAGCAGTTCTTC,CAARDRGYNEQFF
TRBJ1-2,12,TRBV29-1,.,few,TGCAGCGTTGGCCAGCATAACTATGGCTACACCTTC,CSVGQHNYGYTF
TRBJ2-1,14,TRBV10-3,.,.,TGTGCCATCTCAGAGGGGGGGGCCTACAATGAGCAGTTCTTC,CAISEGGAYNEQFF
TRBJ1-1,13,TRBV3-1,.,.,TGTGCCAGCAACCAGGGCCGGAACACTGAAGCTTTCTTT,CASNQGRNTEAFF
TRBJ2-7,14,TRBV5-4,TRBD2,few,TGTGCCAGCAGAAAAGCGGGAGGTCCCTACGAGCAGTACTTC,CASRKAGGPYEQYF